This TCR beta chain was obtained from a study of blood T cells in healthy people across ages. The study's findings and limits: Diversity estimated from one million T cells was considered an underestimate. Naive T cell percentage showed a strong correlation with TCR beta diversity.

Per sample, no less than 5 micrograms of total RNA were extracted. Worth noting for this clonotype: Its antigen is not identified.

Together with a sample-barcoded 5' primer, a J-beta primer mix was included in a second PCR lasting roughly 7 to 11 cycles. TCRdb used MiXCR to reprocess the 5' RACE reads, holding one entry per CDR3 protein. The sample lists about 1.8 million distinct CDR3 sequences, just under 50% seen once, with around 2.1% in the top ten. The junction had 9 bases not matched to a gene; V was cut back by 6 bases and J by 3 bases. CDR3 length equals 16 residues. Germline V lookup: CDR1 SGHRS, CDR2 YFSETQ. Sequenced input: blood. The receptor comes from a middle-aged woman in good health. This sequence joins TRBV5-1 and TRBJ2-3, with 11 nucleotides matching TRBD2. CDR3 protein: CASTPGVAGGTDTQYF. DNA of the CDR3: TGCGCCAGCACCCCTGGGGTAGCGGGGGGGACAGATACGCAGTATTTT.